One and the same sample provided the 20 T cell receptor beta chains below, sequenced in a study of spatial heterogeneity in lung cancer. One entry per CDR3 protein, called by TCRdb with MiXCR from the 5' RACE reads. This table holds about 120,000 distinct CDR3 sequences, 9.5% to 15% found once. Noted time point: blood at routine non-recurrence follow-up after resection. Whole RNA obtained from tumor, nontumor lung or frozen PBMC underwent sequencing without sorting. The sequences come from PBMCs, collected at follow-up. The receptors originated from a male donor with early-stage non-small cell lung cancer.

The chain joins TRBV5-1 to TRBJ2-1, with 8 positions matching TRBD1. CDR1 and CDR2 (germline): SGHRS, YFSETQ. This CDR3 has 14 residues. V shed 4 bases and J 4 bases; nucleotides not matched to a gene: 4. In DNA form, the CDR3 reads TGCGCCAGCAGCGCCGGGACAGGTTACAATGAGCAGTTCTTC. As protein: CASSAGTGYNEQFF.

This clonotype showed up many times. V gene TRBV6-2 or TRBV6-3 combines with J gene TRBJ2-1; TRBD2 agrees at 13 bases. V lost 8 bases and J lost 6; bases outside the gene matches: 10. Germline assignment: CDR1 MNHEY and CDR2 SVGEGT. The CDR3 spans 16 residues. The CDR3 region is CASYTGTSGAPNEQFF. For the CDR3, the DNA is TGTGCCAGCTATACCGGGACTAGCGGGGCTCCCAATGAGCAGTTCTTC.

This clonotype was picked up many times. This chain connects TRBV23-1 to TRBJ2-5; 8 bases fit TRBD2. TRBV23-1 is identified as an open reading frame with a role that is uncertain. This CDR3 spans 17 amino acids. V shed 0 bases and J 4 bases; nucleotides not matched to a gene: 10. DNA of the CDR3: TGCGCCAGCAGTCAATCGAATAGCGGGGTAGGGCGAGAGACCCAGTACTTC. Protein sequence: CASSQSNSGVGRETQYF.

This clonotype has ten or more counts. The chain couples TRBV20-1 to TRBJ1-5; TRBD1 is a possible D gene (6 bases). In germline, CDR1 is DFQATT, CDR2 SNEGSKA (reference sequence). CDR3 length equals 13 residues. Trimming took 6 bases from V and 4 from J, leaving 13 bases between them. The CDR3 bases are TGCAGTGCGTCGGACAGCTTTAATCAGCCCCAGCATTTT. This gives the protein CSASDSFNQPQHF.

This clonotype was seen at least ten times. The V and J genes are TRBV9 and TRBJ2-5; TRBD1 agrees at 8 bases. The CDR3 is 14 amino acids. Germline V CDR1 and CDR2: SGDLS, YYNGEE. V gave up 0 bases and J gave up 2 bases; unmatched junction bases: 0. The CDR3 bases are TGTGCCAGCAGCGTAGACAGGGGGCAAGAGACCCAGTACTTC. Its protein product is CASSVDRGQETQYF. Combining the CDR3 with reference TRBV9 and TRBJ2-5 gives the whole variable domain DSGVTQTPKHLITATGQRVTLRCSPRSGDLSVYWYQQSLDQGLQFLIQYYNGEERAKGNILERFSAQQFPDLHSELNLSSLELGDSALYFCASSVDRGQETQYFGPGTRLLVL.

This clonotype showed up just a few times. The chain couples TRBV9 to TRBJ2-1; TRBD2 matches at 10 bases. Germline values: CDR1 SGDLS, CDR2 YYNGEE. Trimming took 3 bases from V and 3 from J; bases not matched to a gene: 3. CDR3 length equals 15 residues. The DNA for the CDR3 is TGTGCCAGCAGCGCAACTAGCGGGAACTACAATGAGCAGTTCTTC. Encoded protein: CASSATSGNYNEQFF.

This rearrangement joins TRBV9 to TRBJ2-5, with a weak D call TRBD1 (5 bases). The V end was cut by 4 bases, the J end by 3 bases, with 25 bases between. CDR3 length equals 18 residues. Germline loops: CDR1 SGDLS, CDR2 YYNGEE. The CDR3 loop is CASSLRTSARGYKETQYF. The CDR3 nucleotides are TGTGCCAGCAGCCTAAGGACAAGCGCCCGTGGGTATAAAGAGACCCAGTACTTC.

This chain uses TRBV5-4 with TRBJ1-3; D is possibly TRBD1 (5 bases). V was trimmed by 2 bases and J by 3 bases, leaving 18 bases between them. The V gene's germline CDR1 is SGHNT and CDR2 YYREEE (reference sequence). The CDR3 contains 17 residues. The CDR3: CASSFDRGGIGGNTIYF. CDR3 DNA: TGTGCCAGCAGCTTCGACAGAGGCGGGATCGGTGGAAACACCATATATTTT.

This clonotype has only a few counts. The chain couples TRBV5-4 to TRBJ2-1, with D perhaps matching TRBD1 (8 bases). The germline V and J ends were trimmed by 2 bases and 8 bases, with 11 bases remaining between them. The CDR3 contains 13 residues. Germline CDR1 and CDR2: SGHNT and YYREEE (reference sequence). DNA for the CDR3: TGTGCCAGCAGCTTAACAGGGGGGGATGAGCAGTTCTTC. Translated, it gives CASSLTGGDEQFF. Combining the CDR3 with reference TRBV5-4 and TRBJ2-1 gives the whole variable domain ETGVTQSPTHLIKTRGQQVTLRCSSQSGHNTVSWYQQALGQGPQFIFQYYREEENGRGNFPPRFSGLQFPNYSSELNVNALELDDSALYLCASSLTGGDEQFFGPGTRLTVL.

This clonotype was seen more than once but under ten times. One end of the junction does not line up with germline, which may come from a read error. This chain uses TRBV20-1 with TRBJ2-1; D call uncertain. Germline loops: CDR1 DFQATT, CDR2 SNEGSKA (reference sequence). The CDR3 contains 14 residues. The CDR3 loop is CSARVKGSYNEQFF. The CDR3 DNA sequence: TGCAGTGCCAGAGTGAAGGGATCTTACAATGAGCAGTTCTTC.

This clonotype was counted many times. J is TRBJ1-2 and V is TRBV28; 7 bases are a match to TRBD1. Per germline, CDR1 MDHEN and CDR2 SYDVKM. The CDR3 extends over 16 amino acids. J lost 2 bases, V lost 8 bases, and 14 bases had no gene match. The CDR3 sequence: CASYPYGTGVNYGYTF. For the CDR3, the DNA is TGTGCCAGCTACCCTTATGGAACAGGGGTCAACTATGGCTACACCTTC.

There are a few counts of this clonotype. For the CDR3, the DNA is TGTGCCAGCAGTCCCCGACAGGGAAGGCAGCCCCAGCATTTT. Amino acids: CASSPRQGRQPQHF. The chain links TRBV28 to TRBJ1-5, with 7 positions matching TRBD1. The CDR3 has 14 amino acids. CDR1 is MDHEN and CDR2 is SYDVKM in the germline V gene. With 5 bases clipped from V and 7 bases from J, the junction kept 8 bases outside the gene matches.

This clonotype was seen at least ten times. The chain recombines TRBV20-1 with TRBJ1-6; 12 nucleotides align to TRBD1. V lost 7 bases and J lost 9; bases outside the gene matches: 22. Germline V gene data show CDR1 as DFQATT and CDR2 as SNEGSKA (reference sequence). CDR3 length: 19 amino acids. The CDR3 coding sequence is TGCAGTGTTAACCCCGGGACAGGGGGCGGACTAACGCGAATTTCACCCCTCCACTTT. It codes for CSVNPGTGGGLTRISPLHF.

The rearrangement joins TRBV5-1 to TRBJ2-3; 9 positions agree with TRBD2. After removal of 1 base from V and 5 bases from J, the junction contained 11 bases not matched to a gene. The CDR3 length is 17 residues. Germline V lookup: CDR1 SGHRS, CDR2 YFSETQ. CDR3: CASSLSFRRGGGDTQYF. CDR3 coding DNA: TGCGCCAGCAGCTTGTCCTTCCGGCGGGGGGGCGGAGATACGCAGTATTTT.

This clonotype came up many times. The chain recombines TRBV28 with TRBJ2-7; 7 bases are shared with TRBD2. Germline CDR1 reads MDHEN; CDR2 reads SYDVKM. The CDR3 loop spans 14 amino acids. The J segment lost 0 bases and the V segment lost 8 bases, leaving 7 bases of the junction unmatched. The DNA for the CDR3 is TGTGCCAGCCAAACTAGCGAGAGCTCCTACGAGCAGTACTTC. Protein product: CASQTSESSYEQYF.

The chain uses TRBV12-3 or TRBV12-4 and TRBJ2-3; 8 bases fit TRBD1. With V trimmed by 6 bases and J by 2 bases, 10 bases remained unmatched. The CDR3 contains 16 residues. CDR3: CASRGGQVPFTDTQYF. The CDR3 DNA follows: TGTGCCAGCAGGGGGGGACAGGTGCCTTTCACAGATACGCAGTATTTT.

The J gene is TRBJ2-7, the V gene TRBV14; D call uncertain. Trimming took 4 bases from V and 0 from J, leaving 4 bases between them. This CDR3 contains 12 residues. The germline V gene encodes CDR1 SGHDN and CDR2 FVKESK. The CDR3 loop is CASSRYSYEQYF. The CDR3 nucleotides read TGTGCCAGCAGCCGATACTCCTACGAGCAGTACTTC.

This clonotype was counted between two and nine times. The chain has TRBV29-1 and TRBJ2-7; perhaps TRBD1 as D (5 bases). V gave up 5 bases and J gave up 2 bases, with 10 bases separating them. Germline CDR1 is SQVTM and CDR2 is ANQGSEA. The CDR3 is made up of 12 amino acids. The CDR3 loop is CSVNDSPYEQYF. For the CDR3, the DNA is TGCAGCGTTAATGACAGCCCCTACGAGCAGTACTTC.

This clonotype was observed a handful of times. The rearrangement uses TRBV7-3 and TRBJ2-3; TRBD2 might be the D (5 bases). CDR1 and CDR2 from the germline V gene are SGHTA and FQGTGA. This CDR3 spans 16 amino acids. V was cut by 5 bases and J by 4 bases, with 19 bases left in between. The DNA for the CDR3 is TGTGCCAGCAGCCCCCGGGGTCTCGAAACCCCAGATACGCAGTATTTT. Amino acid sequence: CASSPRGLETPDTQYF.

This chain connects TRBV5-1 to TRBJ2-5; 7 positions agree with TRBD2. Trimming took 7 bases from V and 5 from J; bases not matched to a gene: 8. Per germline, CDR1 SGHRS and CDR2 YFSETQ. This CDR3 has 13 residues. CDR3 sequence reads: CASRTSVEETQYF. The CDR3 region has the DNA TGCGCCAGCCGAACTAGCGTAGAGGAGACCCAGTACTTC.